A single sample is the source of the 18 T cell receptor beta chains below, sequenced in a study of OX40 agonist ivuxolimab in advanced cancers. Sequencing used immunoSEQ multiplex PCR; TCRdb keeps in-frame clones, though not all of them. The sample lists approximately 67,000 clones; around nine tenths were seen once. The source was CD4+ or CD8+ T cells sorted from blood, collected in a trial of the OX40 agonist ivuxolimab. The source is an adult with an advanced solid tumor such as melanoma, head and neck, liver or kidney cancer.

This chain joins TRBV13 and TRBJ2-2; D gene uncertain. The CDR3 extends over 14 amino acids. Per germline, CDR1 PRHDT and CDR2 FYEKMQ (reference sequence). V lost 0 bases and J lost 2, with 4 bases in between. Here the CDR3 reads CASSLGPNTGELFF. CDR3 DNA: TGTGCCAGCAGCTTAGGACCAAACACCGGGGAGCTGTTTTTT.

The chain joins TRBV7-9 to TRBJ2-1, with D maybe TRBD1 (6 bases). This CDR3 has 14 residues. V was cut by 5 bases and J by 4 bases, with 12 bases left in between. Germline CDR1 is SEHNR and CDR2 is FQNEAQ (reference sequence). As DNA, the CDR3 is TGTGCCAGCAGCCCCGGGACACTATACAATGAGCAGTTCTTC. Its protein is CASSPGTLYNEQFF.

This clone was seen once. The rearrangement links TRBV5-6 to TRBJ2-1, with D perhaps matching TRBD1 (5 bases). CDR3 size: 13 residues. Germline V lookup: CDR1 SGHDT, CDR2 YYEEEE. Trimming left V 7 bases short and J 3 bases short, with 11 bases between. The CDR3: CASLNRYYNEQFF. CDR3 in DNA: TGTGCCAGCTTGAACAGGTACTACAATGAGCAGTTCTTC.

This clone is a singleton in its sample. V and J are TRBV4-1 and TRBJ1-6; D possibly corresponds to TRBD1 (6 bases). The CDR3 sequence is 13 residues long. Germline values: CDR1 MGHRA, CDR2 YSYEKL. V was pared by 7 bases and J by 12 bases, with 16 bases between. Written as DNA, the CDR3 is TGCGCCAGCACCCCGACAGGCCTTGGACCCCTCCACTTT. It encodes CASTPTGLGPLHF.

V usage is TRBV7-8 and J usage is TRBJ2-7; D may match TRBD1 or TRBD2 (5 bases each). The CDR3 runs to 14 residues. The V gene lost 5 bases and the J gene lost 3 bases, with 14 bases spanning the gap. In germline, CDR1 is SGHVS, CDR2 FQNEAQ. The CDR3 DNA follows: TGTGCCAGCAGCCAGTACGGGACGAACTACGAGCAGTACTTC. This codes for CASSQYGTNYEQYF.

The chain links TRBV5-4 to TRBJ2-1, with D unclear. The CDR3 length is 14 residues. V lost 4 bases and J 1 base, leaving 9 bases between the germline ends. Germline lookup yields CDR1 SGHNT and CDR2 YYREEE (reference sequence). The CDR3 sequence is CASSQTGSYNEQFF. The CDR3 DNA reads TGTGCCAGCAGCCAGACCGGGTCCTACAATGAGCAGTTCTTC.

The chain links TRBV4-2 to TRBJ2-3; D perhaps matches TRBD2 (6 bases). This CDR3 contains 15 residues. Per germline, CDR1 LGHNA and CDR2 YNFKEQ. Between the trimmed V and J ends, which lost 1 base and 2 bases, there was a span of 10 bases. The CDR3 is CASSQVAESTDTQYF. CDR3 bases: TGTGCCAGCAGCCAAGTAGCGGAATCCACAGATACGCAGTATTTT.

V and J are TRBV5-4 and TRBJ2-2; D uncertain. V was shortened by 0 bases and J by 11 bases, with 8 bases between the two germline ends. Germline CDR1 SGHNT, CDR2 YYREEE (reference sequence). There are 12 residues in the CDR3. CDR3 nucleotide sequence: TGTGCCAGCAGCTTGGGGGGTCTCGAGCTGTTTTTT. As protein: CASSLGGLELFF.

To note about this clone: The same CDR3 can be traced to other DNA sequences in this sample. The V and J genes are TRBV27 and TRBJ2-7, with D perhaps matching TRBD1 (5 bases). V lost 2 bases and J lost 1, with 6 bases in between. Germline lookup yields CDR1 MNHEY and CDR2 SMNVEV (reference sequence). The CDR3 contains 13 residues. The CDR3 nucleotides read TGTGCCAGCAGTTTAGGGGCTTCCTACGAGCAGTACTTC. Amino acids: CASSLGASYEQYF.

CDR3 nucleotide sequence: TGTGCCAGCAGCCAAGAGGGCGGTCTCACAGATACGCAGTATTTT. It translates to CASSQEGGLTDTQYF. J is TRBJ2-3 and V is TRBV4-2; D remains unclear. Germline CDR1 and CDR2: LGHNA and YNFKEQ. The CDR3 sequence is 15 residues long. Trimming took 0 bases from V and 2 from J, leaving 9 bases between them.

V gene TRBV6-5 combines with J gene TRBJ1-1; 10 bases line up with TRBD1. CDR1 and CDR2 from the germline V gene are MNHEY and SVGAGI. CDR3 length: 14 residues. J lost 1 base, V lost 6 bases, and 2 bases had no gene match. This CDR3 is CASSWTGGNTEAFF. The CDR3 coding sequence is TGTGCCAGCAGCTGGACAGGGGGGAACACTGAAGCTTTCTTT.

The chain joins TRBV28 to TRBJ2-7; 11 nucleotides agree with TRBD2. Germline V CDR1 and CDR2: MDHEN, SYDVKM. The CDR3 has 20 amino acids. After removal of 5 bases from V and 0 bases from J, the junction contained 18 bases not matched to a gene. The CDR3 sequence is CASSTPRPGLAVLSSYEQYF. CDR3 sequence (DNA): TGTGCCAGCAGTACCCCCCGTCCGGGACTAGCGGTCCTTAGCTCCTACGAGCAGTACTTC.

This chain connects TRBV28 to TRBJ1-5; D remains ambiguous. V was pared by 3 bases and J by 0 bases, with 9 bases between. CDR3 length: 15 amino acids. Germline V CDR1 and CDR2: MDHEN, SYDVKM. The chain's CDR3 is CASSLQLYSNQPQHF. The CDR3 DNA reads TGTGCCAGCAGTTTGCAACTATATAGCAATCAGCCCCAGCATTTT.

This chain uses TRBV28 with TRBJ2-1; TRBD2 agrees at 11 bases. Trimming at V came to 5 bases and at J to 9 bases, leaving 6 bases not matched to a gene. There are 14 residues in the CDR3. Germline assignment: CDR1 MDHEN and CDR2 SYDVKM. CDR3 amino acids: CASSTSGSLVEQFF. The CDR3, as DNA: TGTGCCAGCAGTACTAGCGGGAGCCTAGTTGAGCAGTTCTTC.

The chain has TRBV9 and TRBJ2-7; 12 nucleotides agree with TRBD2. V lost 4 bases, J lost 2 bases, and 7 bases stayed unmatched. This CDR3 is 16 amino acids long. CDR1 is SGDLS, CDR2 YYNGEE, per germline. The CDR3 reads CASSRRLAGDPYEQYF. The CDR3 DNA follows: TGTGCCAGCAGCCGACGACTAGCGGGGGACCCCTACGAGCAGTACTTC.

The rearrangement links TRBV28 to TRBJ2-1; D is perhaps TRBD1 (5 bases). The CDR3 has 15 amino acids. V lost 1 base and J 1 base, leaving 8 bases between the germline ends. Germline CDR1 is MDHEN and CDR2 is SYDVKM. The CDR3 nucleotides are TGTGCCAGCAGTTTATTAGGGGTATCCTACAATGAGCAGTTCTTC. This sequence encodes CASSLLGVSYNEQFF.

The chain links TRBV6-1 to TRBJ2-7; D is possibly TRBD1 (5 bases). Trimming left V 11 bases short and J 3 bases short, with 17 bases between. There are 13 residues in the CDR3. CDR1 and CDR2 from the germline V gene are MNHNS and SASEGT. CDR3 bases: TGTGCCCTACAAAGGGGCGTCAGCTACGAGCAGTACTTC. It yields the protein CALQRGVSYEQYF.

The genes are TRBV5-1 and TRBJ2-1, with D perhaps TRBD2 (6 bases). Trimming cost V 3 bases and J 2 bases, with 12 bases left between them. CDR1 and CDR2 from the germline V gene are SGHRS and YFSETQ. The CDR3 is made up of 15 amino acids. CDR3 in amino acids: CASSSGGSPYNEQFF. CDR3 DNA sequence: TGCGCCAGCAGCTCCGGAGGGAGTCCCTACAATGAGCAGTTCTTC.